Shown below are 21 T cell receptor beta chains from a single sample sequenced in a study of OX40 agonist ivuxolimab in advanced cancers. Libraries were prepared by immunoSEQ multiplex PCR; TCRdb keeps only in-frame clonotypes and omits some of them. The table has tens of thousands of clones, approximately 84% seen once; the top ten hold about a sixth. The sequences come from CD4+ or CD8+ T cells sorted from blood, collected in a trial of the OX40 agonist ivuxolimab. Receptors were obtained from an adult with an advanced solid tumor such as melanoma, head and neck, liver or kidney cancer.

This clone was detected once. The rearrangement uses TRBV28 and TRBJ1-2; 12 bases line up with TRBD1. This CDR3 spans 18 amino acids. Germline V gene lookup returns CDR1 MDHEN and CDR2 SYDVKM. The trim removed 7 bases at V and 4 bases at J, leaving 16 bases unmatched. CDR3 nucleotides: TGTGCCAGCACAAATTGGATGGGACAGGGGGCGCAGGTCTATGGCTACACCTTC. This gives the protein CASTNWMGQGAQVYGYTF.

The chain is built from TRBV6-5 and TRBJ2-3; either TRBD1 or TRBD2 may supply D (5 bases each). The germline V gene encodes CDR1 MNHEY and CDR2 SVGAGI. CDR3 length: 15 amino acids. V gave up 4 bases and J gave up 3 bases, with 14 bases separating them. The CDR3 is CASSFSGTLTDTQYF. The CDR3 DNA reads TGTGCCAGCAGTTTTTCCGGGACCTTAACAGATACGCAGTATTTT.

Notes on this clone: Within the sample, other DNA sequences also encode this same CDR3. The V and J genes are TRBV11-3 and TRBJ2-7; D is undetermined. The CDR3 extends over 14 amino acids. Looked up from germline, CDR1 is SGHNT and CDR2 is YENEEA. The V end lost 1 base, the J end lost 1 base, and 8 bases lay between the germline ends. The CDR3 DNA reads as TGTGCCAGCAGCTTAGGTGGGAATTCCTACGAGCAGTACTTC. Translated, it gives CASSLGGNSYEQYF.

This clone was counted ten times or more. The chain recombines TRBV6-1 with TRBJ2-2; 8 nucleotides align to TRBD1. V dropped 9 bases and J dropped 4; count of bases not matched to a gene: 7. Germline lookup yields CDR1 MNHNS and CDR2 SASEGT. The CDR3 sequence is 14 residues long. The CDR3 DNA follows: TGTGCCAGTCGAACAGGGGGAGTCACCGGGGAGCTGTTTTTT. Protein sequence: CASRTGGVTGELFF.

The V call is TRBV28, the J call TRBJ2-7; D is unresolved. The germline V and J ends were trimmed by 6 bases and 6 bases, with 18 bases remaining between them. The V gene's germline CDR1 is MDHEN and CDR2 SYDVKM. This CDR3 has 14 residues. CDR3 residues: CASRPPLGGPEQYF. In nucleotides, the CDR3 is TGTGCCAGCAGACCGCCCCTGGGCGGCCCCGAGCAGTACTTC.

This clone has only a few counts. The genes are TRBV6-1 and TRBJ2-1; D unresolved. This CDR3 has 13 residues. Germline V gene data show CDR1 as MNHNS and CDR2 as SASEGT. Trimming removed 4 bases at V and 1 base at J, with 5 bases between. The CDR3 region has the DNA TGTGCCAGCAGTGGGAGATCCTACAATGAGCAGTTCTTC. The encoded protein is CASSGRSYNEQFF.

V and J are TRBV28 and TRBJ1-1; no clear D. The V gene lost 0 bases and the J gene lost 1 base, with 12 bases spanning the gap. Germline V gene data show CDR1 as MDHEN and CDR2 as SYDVKM. The CDR3 extends over 16 amino acids. For the CDR3, the DNA is TGTGCCAGCAGTTTATGGCGCGACCCAAAGAACACTGAAGCTTTCTTT. Amino acid sequence: CASSLWRDPKNTEAFF.

The chain carries TRBV19 and TRBJ2-2, with TRBD1 identical over 12 bases. With V trimmed by 6 bases and J by 2 bases, 10 bases remained unmatched. Germline assignment: CDR1 LNHDA and CDR2 SQIVND (reference sequence). The CDR3 length is 18 residues. CDR3 in amino acids: CASRGPGTGGFNTGELFF. The CDR3 DNA follows: TGTGCCAGTAGGGGCCCCGGGACAGGGGGCTTCAACACCGGGGAGCTGTTTTTT.

The chain combines TRBV28 with TRBJ1-3; D is unclear. The V end lost 5 bases, the J end lost 4 bases, and 18 bases lay between the germline ends. This CDR3 region has 16 residues. The germline CDR1 and CDR2 sequences are MDHEN and SYDVKM. The CDR3 coding sequence is TGTGCCAGCAGTCTGGGTCTATCCACCTCCGGAAACACCATATATTTT. This encodes CASSLGLSTSGNTIYF.

The rearrangement links TRBV5-6 to TRBJ2-5; 9 bases fit TRBD1. V trimming: 4 bases; J trimming: 5 bases; junction bases outside the gene matches: 12. CDR3 length: 16 amino acids. The germline V gene encodes CDR1 SGHDT and CDR2 YYEEEE. The CDR3 coding sequence is TGTGCCAGCAGCCACCCGACAGGGGGAGGGACGGAGACCCAGTACTTC. This gives the protein CASSHPTGGGTETQYF.

The chain uses TRBV7-9 and TRBJ1-4; no clear D. Trimming took 5 bases from V and 0 from J, leaving 7 bases between them. The CDR3 spans 14 residues. Germline V gives CDR1 SEHNR, CDR2 FQNEAQ (reference sequence). CDR3 in DNA: TGTGCCAGCAGCCTAACCTCAACTAATGAAAAACTGTTTTTT. Translated: CASSLTSTNEKLFF.

The chain couples TRBV29-1 to TRBJ2-1; no clear D. The CDR3 spans 14 residues. Germline loops: CDR1 SQVTM, CDR2 ANQGSEA. V was shortened by 6 bases and J by 0 bases, with 12 bases between the two germline ends. CDR3 residues: CSVYSLSSYNEQFF. CDR3 DNA: TGCAGCGTCTACAGCTTGAGCTCCTACAATGAGCAGTTCTTC.

V gene TRBV7-2 combines with J gene TRBJ1-1; D is perhaps TRBD1 (5 bases). From germline, CDR1 is SGHTA and CDR2 FQGNSA. Trimming left V 2 bases short and J 4 bases short, with 14 bases between. This CDR3 spans 15 amino acids. The CDR3 protein is CASSLREGQGTEAFF. CDR3 bases: TGTGCCAGCAGCTTAAGGGAGGGCCAGGGCACTGAAGCTTTCTTT.

The chain carries TRBV5-1 and TRBJ2-7; D is tentatively TRBD1 or TRBD2 (6 bases each). This CDR3 has 15 residues. CDR1 and CDR2 (germline): SGHRS, YFSETQ. Trimming took 0 bases from V and 7 from J, leaving 17 bases between them. The CDR3 bases are TGCGCCAGCAGCTTGGTAGCAGGGGAAGGGGGGGAGCAGTACTTC. This codes for CASSLVAGEGGEQYF.

This chain joins TRBV11-2 and TRBJ2-7, with TRBD2 matching over 11 bases. The CDR3 length is 15 residues. The V gene end was trimmed by 5 bases and the J gene end by 2 bases; junction bases not matched to a gene: 5. The germline CDR1 and CDR2 sequences are SGHAT and FQNNGV. The CDR3 coding sequence is TGTGCCAGCAGCGTGGGACTAGCGGTGGCCTACGAGCAGTACTTC. Protein sequence: CASSVGLAVAYEQYF.

The V and J genes are TRBV19 and TRBJ1-5, with unresolved D. The germline V and J ends were trimmed by 9 bases and 2 bases, with 11 bases remaining between them. Per the germline V gene, CDR1 is LNHDA and CDR2 is SQIVND (reference sequence). This CDR3 comprises 13 residues. In nucleotides, the CDR3 is TGTGCCAGCGACGGGCCGGGCAATCAGCCCCAGCATTTT. It encodes CASDGPGNQPQHF.

This clone was seen a handful of times. At one end, the junction sequence differs from germline, possibly due to a read error. V gene TRBV7-6 combines with J gene TRBJ2-1, with no clear D. The CDR3 contains 14 residues. In germline, CDR1 is SGHVS, CDR2 FNYEAQ. This CDR3 reads CASSLSRSYNEQFF. The CDR3 DNA follows: TGTGCTAGCAGCTTGTCCAGAAGCTACAATGAGCAGTTCTTC.

This sequence joins TRBV6-5 and TRBJ1-1; maybe TRBD1 (6 bases). CDR3 length: 15 residues. With 2 bases removed from V and 1 base from J, the gap between germline ends came to 11 bases. The germline V gene encodes CDR1 MNHEY and CDR2 SVGAGI. For the CDR3, the DNA is TGTGCCAGCAGTTACCAACCACAGGGGAACACTGAAGCTTTCTTT. It encodes CASSYQPQGNTEAFF.

V usage is TRBV4-1 and J usage is TRBJ2-1; 7 bases map to TRBD2. Germline CDR1 reads MGHRA; CDR2 reads YSYEKL. The CDR3 length is 13 residues. V lost 5 bases and J lost 9; bases outside the gene matches: 7. The CDR3 region is CASSSRLASEQFF. DNA for the CDR3: TGCGCCAGCAGCTCGAGACTAGCAAGTGAGCAGTTCTTC.

The chain has TRBV28 and TRBJ2-7, with TRBD2 matching 9 bases. The CDR3 runs 15 residues. The germline CDR1 and CDR2 sequences are MDHEN and SYDVKM. The V gene end was trimmed by 2 bases and the J gene end by 6 bases; junction bases not matched to a gene: 8. The CDR3 spells CASSLIPGTSFEQYF. DNA of the CDR3: TGTGCCAGCAGTTTAATACCCGGGACTAGCTTCGAGCAGTACTTC.

The V call is TRBV5-5, the J call TRBJ1-4, with TRBD1 identical over 7 bases. The CDR3 has 16 residues. CDR1 SGHKS and CDR2 YYEKEE come from the germline V gene (reference sequence). J was trimmed by 0 bases and V by 4 bases; bases with no gene match: 6. The CDR3 loop is CASSRQGDATNEKLFF. The CDR3 bases are TGTGCCAGCAGCCGACAGGGAGATGCAACTAATGAAAAACTGTTTTTT.